This T cell receptor beta chain was identified in a study of Ad26.COV2.S vaccination and SARS-CoV-2 variants. Treatment here: some 19 received Ad26.COV2.S at low or high dose, single or two shots; roughly 5 received placebo; per-sample allocation not given. Day 63 after the first injection of vaccine or placebo was the sampling time. V was cut by 2 bases and J by 2 bases, with 13 bases left in between. This CDR3 has 15 residues. The germline CDR1 and CDR2 sequences are SGHDT and YYEEEE. TCRdb keeps only in-frame clones here, not all; method: immunoSEQ multiplex PCR. The sample includes about 240,000 clones, more than 75% of them seen just once.

The chain joins TRBV5-6 to TRBJ2-5; maybe TRBD2 (5 bases). The starting material was peripheral blood, obtained in a trial of Ad26.COV2.S vaccine versus placebo. The sequence was collected from a person between 18 and 60 years old who received the Ad26.COV2.S COVID-19 vaccine or a placebo. The CDR3 DNA is TGTGCCAGCAGCTTAGAGGGCAGGCGTCAAGAGACCCAGTACTTC. The encoded protein is CASSLEGRRQETQYF.